This record concerns one TCR beta chain sequence. This clone's antigen is unknown. At one end the junction does not follow the germline gene, possibly because of a read error. The data were taken from a study of tumor-infiltrating lymphocytes in primary liver carcinoma (TCRdb year 2017). Notes on the research overall: Surgical resection was performed in China between 2015 and March 2016 on about 5 patients with histopathologically diagnosed primary liver carcinoma. A total of some 35 specimens from 5 patients underwent TCRbeta repertoire sequencing, comprising about 25 tumor regions, 5 adjacent noncancerous liver tissues and 5 peripheral blood samples. Each sample produced about 3.5 to 7.13 million productive TCRbeta reads, and read depth showed no significant difference between tissue types. Tumors of the five patients were stage T1-T3 N0M0 with maximum diameters of roughly 4.2 to 10 cm. High reproducibility was observed for the technical replicate repertoires, with mean shared-clone rates roughly 0.92 and correlation coefficients above 0.98. The five patients, three men and two women aged 30 to 69 years, had hepatocellular carcinoma (four) or combined HCC and intrahepatic cholangiocarcinoma (one). For each liver tumor, the study sampled five regions along with adjacent normal tissue and blood, and applied TCRbeta repertoire sequencing, expression microarrays and whole-exome sequencing.

Study-level results and caveats: Consistent with antigen-driven expansion, pairs of tumor regions showed higher repertoire overlap (mean roughly 36%) than either tumor-adjacent pairs (about 17%) or tumor-blood pairs (approximately 15%). Only the TCR beta chain was sequenced, which likely underestimates true repertoire diversity because unpaired alpha chains were not captured. Bulk unsorted samples precluded comparing CD4+ and CD8+ T cell repertoires. The top 250 clones made up a significantly larger repertoire fraction in tumors than in blood (p = 0.039). With just five patients in the study, the authors point out that the findings should be validated in a larger study.

Blood RNA was extracted from unsorted whole blood with TRIzol reagent; germline DNA came from the DNeasy Blood & Tissue kit. Patients had chronic HBV infection and were treatment-naive at sampling. Before surgery, around 4.2 milliliters of peripheral blood were collected into K2EDTA tubes. TCRbeta-specific cDNA was reverse-transcribed from 500 ng total RNA using a constant-region primer and ProtoScript II reverse transcriptase. Three nested multiplex PCR rounds, following a slightly modified ARM-PCR procedure, were used to build the TCRbeta libraries. The first two PCR rounds used multiplex TRBV1-TRBV30 forward primers with a Cbeta reverse primer, each for approximately 11 cycles. A final 25-cycle PCR with Deep VentR polymerase added sample barcodes and Illumina adapters. Before sequencing, amplicons of 200-500 bp were gel-purified using a QIAquick gel extraction kit. An Illumina HiSeq 2500 was used to sequence the TCRbeta amplicons with 250-bp paired-end reads. The source study handled its data this way. Trimmomatic v0.33 was used to quality-trim the reads, and FLASH v1.2.11 was used to merge paired reads so that full CDR3 sequences could be recovered. V, D and J germline segments were assigned to the rearranged TCRbeta sequences using MiGEC v1.2.1b. Clonotype statistics, along with Shannon-Wiener diversity indices, were calculated using VDJtools v1.0.0. To cut down on sampling bias, every analysis after diversity analysis relied on just the 250 most abundant clonotypes from each sample. TCRdb cleaned the public reads at Q25 with fastp, built clones with MiXCR and kept in-frame beta chains. Every entry covers one CDR3 protein and lists the most common genes and DNA from its rows. Here the V and J calls rest on TCRdb's processing, not on the authors' analysis. The sample yields around 330,000 distinct CDR3 sequences; roughly 60% were counted once. The top ten clones comprise more than 8.5% of the sample.

The CDR3 starts with the cysteine, ends with the phenylalanine, and has 13 residues. Only CDR3 DNA remains: 39 bases, in frame from the first base. CDR1 and CDR2 were assigned from the germline V gene as SGHAT and FQNNGV. This TCR came from a man aged 35 to 55 with primary liver carcinoma and hepatitis B virus infection. The chain is made from TRBV11-2 and TRBJ1-5, with the D gene too uncertain to name. What was sequenced was peripheral blood. The CDR3: CASGRRPREPQHF. The nucleotides read TGTGCCAGTGGACGGAGGCCCCGGGAACCCCAACATTTT.